These T cell receptor beta chains were read from a single sample in a study of cytomegalovirus exposure and HLA in healthy donors. The method was immunoSEQ multiplex PCR; TCRdb's version includes in-frame clones alone and lacks a portion of them. Among 200,000 or so clones listed, 75% to 85% were seen once. The sample taken for sequencing was PBMCs. The receptor source for this set is a woman aged 25 to 45 in good health and CMV-seropositive. CDR3s include the opening cysteine and the closing phenylalanine or tryptophan. A D gene is named only where the DNA matches it firmly. Clone size, where shown, is once, few, many, or a class for clones that have expanded.

V	size	D	J	CDR3	DNA
TRBV18	NA	NA	TRBJ1-1	CASSTGNPGQINTEAFF	TGTGCCAGCTCAACCGGGAATCCGGGACAAATAAACACTGAAGCTTTCTTT
TRBV2	NA	NA	TRBJ2-7	CASSFTGLNSEQYF	TGTGCCAGCAGTTTTACAGGGCTGAACTCCGAGCAGTACTTC
TRBV5-1	NA	TRBD2	TRBJ2-5	CASSFSGRGETQYF	TGCGCCAGCAGCTTTAGCGGGAGGGGGGAGACCCAGTACTTC
TRBV5-1	many	TRBD1	TRBJ2-1	CASSPGTVYNEQFF	TGCGCCAGCAGCCCTGGGACAGTCTACAATGAGCAGTTCTTC
TRBV29-1	NA	NA	TRBJ2-1	CSAPGGYNEQFF	TGCAGCGCCCCCGGGGGCTACAATGAGCAGTTCTTC
TRBV29-1	NA	TRBD1	TRBJ1-4	CSVRGQGIGKLFF	TGCAGCGTTAGAGGACAGGGTATAGGAAAACTGTTTTTT
TRBV28	few	TRBD1	TRBJ1-5	CASSPAGQGNQPQHF	TGTGCCAGCAGTCCCGCCGGACAGGGTAATCAGCCCCAGCATTTT
TRBV7-6	NA	NA	TRBJ1-2	CASSLAVGHYGYTF	TGTGCCAGCAGCTTAGCGGTTGGGCACTATGGCTACACCTTC
TRBV6-5	NA	NA	TRBJ1-5	CASSGRGGSQPQHF	TGTGCCAGCAGCGGGCGCGGGGGCAGTCAGCCCCAGCATTTT
TRBV19	few	TRBD1	TRBJ1-2	CASRVTGEHGYTF	TGTGCCAGTAGGGTAACAGGGGAACATGGCTACACCTTC
TRBV5-1	NA	TRBD2	TRBJ2-5	CASSAATSGRRETQYF	TGCGCCAGCAGCGCGGCGACCAGCGGGAGGAGAGAGACCCAGTACTTC
TRBV27	NA	NA	TRBJ2-7	CASRRTGNYEQYF	TGTGCCAGCAGGAGGACGGGAAACTACGAGCAGTACTTC
TRBV11-1	few	NA	TRBJ2-1	CASSSRNEQFF	TGTGCCAGCAGCAGCCGGAATGAGCAGTTCTTC
TRBV28	NA	NA	TRBJ2-7	CASSHSYEQYF	TGTGCCAGCAGCCACTCCTACGAGCAGTACTTC
TRBV28	NA	TRBD1	TRBJ1-1	CAIHRGPTEAFF	TGTGCCATCCACAGGGGGCCCACTGAAGCTTTCTTT
TRBV18	NA	NA	TRBJ2-5	CASSPWQGLETQYF	TGTGCCAGCTCACCATGGCAGGGTTTAGAGACCCAGTACTTC
TRBV7-2	NA	TRBD1	TRBJ1-2	CASSTPTGHYGYTF	TGTGCCAGCAGCACGCCGACAGGGCACTATGGCTACACCTTC
TRBV11-2	once	TRBD1	TRBJ1-2	CASSLGRDRANYGYTF	TGTGCCAGCAGCTTAGGCCGGGACAGAGCTAACTATGGCTACACCTTC
TRBV2	NA	NA	TRBJ2-3	CASRGGAGTDTQYF	TGTGCCAGCAGGGGGGGAGCCGGGACAGATACGCAGTATTTT
TRBV6-5	NA	NA	TRBJ2-1	CASSFSGRVYNEQFF	TGTGCCAGCAGTTTTAGCGGTAGGGTCTACAATGAGCAGTTCTTC
TRBV6-5	NA	TRBD1	TRBJ2-4	CASSYDPTGQNIQYF	TGTGCCAGCAGTTACGACCCGACAGGGCAAAACATTCAGTACTTC
TRBV28	NA	NA	TRBJ2-7	CASSLSLSYEQYF	TGTGCCAGCAGTTTATCACTATCCTACGAGCAGTACTTC
TRBV6-5	NA	NA	TRBJ2-7	CASSYRGVGSVEQYF	TGTGCCAGCAGTTATAGGGGTGTGGGATCTGTCGAGCAGTACTTC
TRBV6-5	NA	NA	TRBJ1-5	CASSYGPGVQPQHF	TGTGCCAGCAGTTATGGTCCAGGGGTCCAGCCCCAGCATTTT
TRBV6-5	NA	TRBD1	TRBJ1-5	CASSRGHGSNQPQHF	TGTGCCAGCAGTAGGGGGCACGGTAGCAATCAGCCCCAGCATTTT
TRBV5-4	NA	TRBD1	TRBJ1-2	CASSLRGGNGYTF	TGTGCCAGCAGCTTAAGAGGGGGCAATGGCTACACCTTC
TRBV9	NA	TRBD2	TRBJ2-7	CASSSGTSGYEQYF	TGTGCCAGCAGCTCTGGGACTAGCGGCTACGAGCAGTACTTC
TRBV29-1	NA	NA	TRBJ2-4	CSVGPTENIQYF	TGCAGCGTTGGTCCTACGGAGAACATTCAGTACTTC
TRBV2	NA	NA	TRBJ1-1	CASNYMLTEAFF	TGTGCCAGCAACTATATGTTAACTGAAGCTTTCTTT
TRBV25-1	NA	NA	TRBJ1-2	CASSADRGGYTF	TGTGCCAGCAGCGCAGACCGGGGGGGCTACACCTTC
TRBV29-1	NA	NA	TRBJ2-7	CSVAKARGAYEQYF	TGCAGCGTCGCTAAAGCCAGGGGAGCCTACGAGCAGTACTTC
TRBV6-5	NA	NA	TRBJ2-7	CASRDSVGYEQYF	TGTGCCAGCAGGGACAGTGTAGGCTACGAGCAGTACTTC
TRBV4-1	NA	TRBD1	TRBJ1-2	CASRRPGQGKSVYTF	TGCGCCAGCAGGCGCCCGGGACAGGGGAAGTCGGTCTACACCTTC
TRBV5-1	NA	TRBD2	TRBJ2-3	CASSQLRFGGREVGDTQYF	TGCGCCAGCAGCCAATTACGATTCGGCGGGCGGGAGGTTGGAGATACGCAGTATTTT
TRBV9	NA	NA	TRBJ1-2	CASSAGLGVEYGYTF	TGTGCCAGCAGCGCAGGACTAGGTGTTGAGTATGGCTACACCTTC
TRBV15	NA	NA	TRBJ2-6	CATSRDPSSGANVLTF	TGTGCCACCAGCAGAGATCCCAGCTCTGGGGCCAACGTCCTGACTTTC
TRBV5-1	once	NA	TRBJ1-2	CASSLVAGANYGYTF	TGCGCCAGCAGCTTGGTCGCTGGAGCTAACTATGGCTACACCTTC
TRBV9	NA	TRBD1	TRBJ1-1	CASSRGQGNEAFF	TGTGCCAGCAGCCGGGGACAGGGTAATGAAGCTTTCTTT
TRBV5-1	NA	TRBD2	TRBJ2-2	CASLPTPGGTGELFF	TGCGCCAGCTTACCAACCCCGGGAGGCACCGGGGAGCTGTTTTTT
TRBV2	NA	NA	TRBJ2-2	CASVQSPGELFF	TGTGCCAGCGTTCAAAGCCCCGGGGAGCTGTTTTTT
TRBV2	NA	NA	TRBJ1-3	CASTEVEDTIYF	TGTGCCAGCACGGAGGTTGAGGACACCATATATTTT
TRBV6-4	NA	NA	TRBJ2-2	CASSDEASTGELFF	TGTGCCAGCAGTGACGAAGCGAGCACCGGGGAGCTGTTTTTT
TRBV2	many	TRBD1	TRBJ2-7	CASSEGTGDEQYF	TGTGCCAGCAGTGAAGGGACAGGTGACGAGCAGTACTTC
TRBV5-1	NA	NA	TRBJ2-1	CASSLDTREQFF	TGCGCCAGCAGCTTGGATACAAGAGAGCAGTTCTTC
TRBV11-3	NA	TRBD1	TRBJ2-1	CASSLDRDRGLSYNEQFF	TGTGCCAGCAGCTTAGATCGAGACAGGGGCCTCTCCTACAATGAGCAGTTCTTC
TRBV10-3	NA	TRBD2	TRBJ2-3	CAIRHQGLAGPTDTQYF	TGTGCCATCCGACACCAAGGACTAGCGGGCCCGACAGATACGCAGTATTTT